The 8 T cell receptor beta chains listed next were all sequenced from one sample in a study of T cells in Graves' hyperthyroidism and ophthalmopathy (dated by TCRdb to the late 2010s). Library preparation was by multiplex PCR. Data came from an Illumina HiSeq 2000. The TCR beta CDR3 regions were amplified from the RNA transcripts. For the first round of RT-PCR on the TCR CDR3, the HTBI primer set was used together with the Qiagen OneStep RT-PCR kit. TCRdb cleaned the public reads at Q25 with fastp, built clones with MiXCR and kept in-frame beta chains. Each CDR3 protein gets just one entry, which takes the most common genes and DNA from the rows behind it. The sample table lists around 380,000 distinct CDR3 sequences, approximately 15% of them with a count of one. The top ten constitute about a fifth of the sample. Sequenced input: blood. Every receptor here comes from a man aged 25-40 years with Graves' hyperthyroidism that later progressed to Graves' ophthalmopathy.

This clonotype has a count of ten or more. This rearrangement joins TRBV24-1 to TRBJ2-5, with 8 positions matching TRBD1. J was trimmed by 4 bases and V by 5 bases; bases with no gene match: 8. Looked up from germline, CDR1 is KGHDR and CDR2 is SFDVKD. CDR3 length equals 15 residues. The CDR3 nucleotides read TGTGCCACCAGTGGTTACAGGGGGTCGATAGAGACCCAGTACTTC. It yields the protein CATSGYRGSIETQYF.

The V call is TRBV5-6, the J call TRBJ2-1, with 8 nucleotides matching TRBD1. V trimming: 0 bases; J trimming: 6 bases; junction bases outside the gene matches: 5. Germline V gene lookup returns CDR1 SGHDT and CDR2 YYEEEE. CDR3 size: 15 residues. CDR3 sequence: CASSLGQGASNEQFF. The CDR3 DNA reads TGTGCCAGCAGCTTGGGGCAGGGGGCATCCAATGAGCAGTTCTTC.

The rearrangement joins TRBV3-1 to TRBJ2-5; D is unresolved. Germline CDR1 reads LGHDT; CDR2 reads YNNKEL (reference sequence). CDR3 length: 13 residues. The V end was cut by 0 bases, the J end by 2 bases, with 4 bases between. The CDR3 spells CASSQDAQETQYF. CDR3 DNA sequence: TGTGCCAGCAGCCAAGATGCGCAAGAGACCCAGTACTTC.

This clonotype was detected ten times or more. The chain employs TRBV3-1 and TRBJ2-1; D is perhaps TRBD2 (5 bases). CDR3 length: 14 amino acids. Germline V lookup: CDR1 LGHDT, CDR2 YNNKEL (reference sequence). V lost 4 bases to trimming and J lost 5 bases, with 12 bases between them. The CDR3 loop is CASSPRAENNEQFF. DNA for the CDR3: TGTGCCAGCAGCCCGAGGGCAGAAAACAATGAGCAGTTCTTC.

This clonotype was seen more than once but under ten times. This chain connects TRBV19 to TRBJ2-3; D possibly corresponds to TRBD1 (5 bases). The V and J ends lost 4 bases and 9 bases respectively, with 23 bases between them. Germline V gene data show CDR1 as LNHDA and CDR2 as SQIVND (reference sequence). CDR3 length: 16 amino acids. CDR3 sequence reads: CASSTPSLMTETTQYF. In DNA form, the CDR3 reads TGTGCCAGTAGTACGCCATCCCTAATGACAGAAACAACGCAGTATTTT.

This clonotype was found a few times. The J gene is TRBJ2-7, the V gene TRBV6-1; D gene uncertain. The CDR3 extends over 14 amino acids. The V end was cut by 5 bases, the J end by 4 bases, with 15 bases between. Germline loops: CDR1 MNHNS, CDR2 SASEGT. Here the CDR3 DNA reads TGTGCCAGCAGTCGAAGCCGGGCCATATACGAGCAGTACTTC. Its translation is CASSRSRAIYEQYF.

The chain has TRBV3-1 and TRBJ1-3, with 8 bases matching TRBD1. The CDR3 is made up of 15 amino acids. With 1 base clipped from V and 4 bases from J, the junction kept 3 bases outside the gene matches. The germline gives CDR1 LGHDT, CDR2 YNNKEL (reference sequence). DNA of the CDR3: TGTGCCAGCAGCCAAGGGACAGGGTACGGAAACACCATATATTTT. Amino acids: CASSQGTGYGNTIYF.

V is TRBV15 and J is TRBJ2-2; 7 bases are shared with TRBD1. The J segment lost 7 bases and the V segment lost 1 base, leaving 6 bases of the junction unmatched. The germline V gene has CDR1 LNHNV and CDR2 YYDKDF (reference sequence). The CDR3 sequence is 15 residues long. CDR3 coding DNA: TGTGCCACCAGCAGAGTAGCCAGGGGGTTCGGGGAGCTGTTTTTT. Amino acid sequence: CATSRVARGFGELFF.